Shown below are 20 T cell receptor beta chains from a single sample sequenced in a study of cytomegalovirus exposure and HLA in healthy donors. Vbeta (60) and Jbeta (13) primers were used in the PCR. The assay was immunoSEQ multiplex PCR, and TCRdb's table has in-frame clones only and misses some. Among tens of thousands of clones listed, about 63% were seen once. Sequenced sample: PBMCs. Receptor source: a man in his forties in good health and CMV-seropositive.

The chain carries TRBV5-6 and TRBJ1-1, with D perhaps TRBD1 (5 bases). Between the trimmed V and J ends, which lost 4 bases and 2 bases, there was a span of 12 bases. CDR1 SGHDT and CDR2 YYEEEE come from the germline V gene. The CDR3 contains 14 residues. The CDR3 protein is CASSIRQLNTEAFF. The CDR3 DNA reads TGTGCCAGCAGCATAAGACAGCTTAACACTGAAGCTTTCTTT.

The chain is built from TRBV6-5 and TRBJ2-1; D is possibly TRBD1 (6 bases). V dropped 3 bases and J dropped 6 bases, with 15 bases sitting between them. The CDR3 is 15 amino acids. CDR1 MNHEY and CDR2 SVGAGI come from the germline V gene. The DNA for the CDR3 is TGTGCCAGCAGTTATTCGACCGGGACAACCAATGAGCAGTTCTTC. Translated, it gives CASSYSTGTTNEQFF.

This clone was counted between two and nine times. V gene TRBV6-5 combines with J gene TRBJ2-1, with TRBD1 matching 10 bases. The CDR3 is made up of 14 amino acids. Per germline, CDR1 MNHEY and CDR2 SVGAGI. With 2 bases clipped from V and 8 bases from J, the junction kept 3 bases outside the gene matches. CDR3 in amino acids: CASSYRDRGDEQFF. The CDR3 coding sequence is TGTGCCAGCAGTTACCGGGACAGGGGCGATGAGCAGTTCTTC.

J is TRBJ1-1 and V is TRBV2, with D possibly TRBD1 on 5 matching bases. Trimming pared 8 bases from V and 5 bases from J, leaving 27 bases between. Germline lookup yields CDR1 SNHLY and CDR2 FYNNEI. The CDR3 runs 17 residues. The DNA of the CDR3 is TGTGCCAGCGCTATTCACGTCGCTGGGGGGGGACGGACTGAAGCTTTCTTT. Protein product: CASAIHVAGGGRTEAFF.

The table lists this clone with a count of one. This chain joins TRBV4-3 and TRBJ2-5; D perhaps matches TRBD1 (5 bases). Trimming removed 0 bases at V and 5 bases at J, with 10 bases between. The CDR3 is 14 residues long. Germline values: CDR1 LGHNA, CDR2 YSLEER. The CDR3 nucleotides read TGCGCCAGCAGCCAAGATATCAACAGGGAGACCCAGTACTTC. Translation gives CASSQDINRETQYF.

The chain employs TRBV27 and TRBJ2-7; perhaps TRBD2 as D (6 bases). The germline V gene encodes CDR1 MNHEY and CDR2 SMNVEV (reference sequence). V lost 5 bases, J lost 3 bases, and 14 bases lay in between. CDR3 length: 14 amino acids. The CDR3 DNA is TGTGCCAGCAGTCTAACGGGACTGTACTACGAGCAGTACTTC. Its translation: CASSLTGLYYEQYF.

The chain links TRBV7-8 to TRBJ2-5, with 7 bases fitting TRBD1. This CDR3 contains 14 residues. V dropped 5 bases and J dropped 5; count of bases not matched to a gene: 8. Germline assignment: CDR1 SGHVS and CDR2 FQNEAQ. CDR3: CASSLDRASETQYF. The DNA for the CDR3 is TGTGCCAGCAGCCTTGACAGGGCTTCCGAGACCCAGTACTTC.

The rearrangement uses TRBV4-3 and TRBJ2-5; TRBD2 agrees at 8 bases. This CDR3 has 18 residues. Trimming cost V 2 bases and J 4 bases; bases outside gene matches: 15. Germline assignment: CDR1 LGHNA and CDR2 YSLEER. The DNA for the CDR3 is TGCGCCAGCAGCCAAAACTCAATAATAGCGGGGAGGTCAGAGACCCAGTACTTC. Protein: CASSQNSIIAGRSETQYF.

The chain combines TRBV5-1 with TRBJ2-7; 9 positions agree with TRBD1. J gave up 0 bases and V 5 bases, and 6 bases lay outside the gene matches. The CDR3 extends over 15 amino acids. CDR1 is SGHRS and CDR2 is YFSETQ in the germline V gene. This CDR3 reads CASRRRDRVSYEQYF. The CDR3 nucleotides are TGCGCCAGCAGGCGCCGGGACAGGGTCTCCTACGAGCAGTACTTC.

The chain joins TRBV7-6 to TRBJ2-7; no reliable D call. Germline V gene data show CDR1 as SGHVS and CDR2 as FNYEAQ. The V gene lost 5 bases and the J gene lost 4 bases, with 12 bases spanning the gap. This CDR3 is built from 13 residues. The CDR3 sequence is CASSARHLYEQYF. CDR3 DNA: TGTGCCAGCAGCGCCAGACATCTATACGAGCAGTACTTC.

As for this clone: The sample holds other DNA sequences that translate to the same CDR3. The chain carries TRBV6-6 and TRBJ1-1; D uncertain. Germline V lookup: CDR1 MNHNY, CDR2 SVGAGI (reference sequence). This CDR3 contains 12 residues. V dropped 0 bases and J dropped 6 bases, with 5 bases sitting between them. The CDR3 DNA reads TGTGCCAGCAGTTACTCGGAGTCTGAAGCTTTCTTT. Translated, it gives CASSYSESEAFF.

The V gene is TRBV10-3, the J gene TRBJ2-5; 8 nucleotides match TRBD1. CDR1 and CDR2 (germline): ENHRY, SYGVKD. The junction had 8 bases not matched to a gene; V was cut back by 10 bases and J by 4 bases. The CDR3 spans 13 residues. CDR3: CATLQGAGETQYF. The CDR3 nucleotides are TGTGCCACCCTTCAGGGGGCCGGAGAGACCCAGTACTTC.

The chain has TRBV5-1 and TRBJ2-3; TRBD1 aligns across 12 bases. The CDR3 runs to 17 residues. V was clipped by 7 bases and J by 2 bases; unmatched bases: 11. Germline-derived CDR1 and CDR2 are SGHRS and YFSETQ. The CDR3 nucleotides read TGCGCCAGCGGCCCCCGAGGGGACAGGGGGCCCACAGATACGCAGTATTTT. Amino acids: CASGPRGDRGPTDTQYF.

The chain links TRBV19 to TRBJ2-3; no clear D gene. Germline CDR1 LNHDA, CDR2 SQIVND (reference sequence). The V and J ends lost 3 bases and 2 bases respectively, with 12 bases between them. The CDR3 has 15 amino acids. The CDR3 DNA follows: TGTGCCAGTAGTATCGCCAGGTCGCCCACAGATACGCAGTATTTT. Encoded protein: CASSIARSPTDTQYF.

The CDR3 loop is CAWSPVWDRGNQPQHF. DNA for the CDR3: TGTGCCTGGAGCCCCGTTTGGGACAGGGGAAATCAGCCCCAGCATTTT. The V call is TRBV30, the J call TRBJ1-5; 10 bases are a match to TRBD1. There are 16 residues in the CDR3. CDR1 is GTSNPN and CDR2 is SVGIG in the germline V gene (reference sequence). The ends lost 3 bases at V and 4 bases at J; junction bases unmatched: 9.

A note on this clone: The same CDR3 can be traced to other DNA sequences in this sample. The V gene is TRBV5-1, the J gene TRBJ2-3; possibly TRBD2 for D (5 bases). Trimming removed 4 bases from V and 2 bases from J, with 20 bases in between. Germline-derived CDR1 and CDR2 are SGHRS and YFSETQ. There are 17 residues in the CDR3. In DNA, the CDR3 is TGCGCCAGCAGCCGACTCACAAGCGGAATGCCCACAGATACGCAGTATTTT. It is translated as CASSRLTSGMPTDTQYF. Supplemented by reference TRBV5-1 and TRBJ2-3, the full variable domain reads KAGVTQTPRYLIKTRGQQVTLSCSPISGHRSVSWYQQTPGQGLQFLFEYFSETQRNKGNFPGRFSGRQFSNSRSEMNVSTLELGDSALYLCASSRLTSGMPTDTQYFGPGTRLTVL.

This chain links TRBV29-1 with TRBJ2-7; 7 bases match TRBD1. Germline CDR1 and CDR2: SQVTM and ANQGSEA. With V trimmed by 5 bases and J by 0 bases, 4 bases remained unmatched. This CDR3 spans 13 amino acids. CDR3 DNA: TGCAGCGTTTCCGGACAGGTCTCCTACGAGCAGTACTTC. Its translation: CSVSGQVSYEQYF.

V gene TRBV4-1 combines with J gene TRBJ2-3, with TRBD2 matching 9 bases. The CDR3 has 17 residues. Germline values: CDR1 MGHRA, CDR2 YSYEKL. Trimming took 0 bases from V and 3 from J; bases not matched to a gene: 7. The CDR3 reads CASSQDPRTSVTDTQYF. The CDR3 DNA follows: TGCGCCAGCAGCCAAGATCCCCGGACTAGCGTGACAGATACGCAGTATTTT.

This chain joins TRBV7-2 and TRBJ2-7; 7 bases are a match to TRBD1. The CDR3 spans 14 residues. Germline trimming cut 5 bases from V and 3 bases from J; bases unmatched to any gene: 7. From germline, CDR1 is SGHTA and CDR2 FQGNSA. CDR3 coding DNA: TGTGCCAGCAGCCCAAGGGACAGCGTCTACGAGCAGTACTTC. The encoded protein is CASSPRDSVYEQYF.

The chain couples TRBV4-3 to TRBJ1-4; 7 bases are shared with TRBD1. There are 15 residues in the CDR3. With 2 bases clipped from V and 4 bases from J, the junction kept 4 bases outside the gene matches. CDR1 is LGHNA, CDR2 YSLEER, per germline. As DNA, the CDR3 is TGCGCCAGCAGCCAAATCAGGGGGTTTAATGAAAAACTGTTTTTT. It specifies CASSQIRGFNEKLFF.